This T cell receptor beta chain was sequenced in a study of human T cells and chemical hapten exposure. Germline assignment: CDR1 MNHEY and CDR2 SVGEGT. This CDR3 has 16 amino acids. Trimming took off 6 bases at V and 1 base at J, with 16 bases between the two ends. From the RACE reads, TCRdb called clonotypes with MiXCR, one entry per CDR3 protein. The table has approximately 100,000 distinct CDR3 sequences, 10% to 15% seen once. The sample's time point: pre-sensitization, week 0. Noted treatment: therapeutic diphenylcyclopropenone sensitization with weekly scalp DPC. Patch tests were applied only after blood draws. Alopecia patients between 18 and 70 years old and suitable for DPC were used as donors.

The TCR originated in a woman between 50 and 59 years old with alopecia areata. Some clones in this sample may be carry-over from other donors' samples. This sequence joins TRBV6-2 or TRBV6-3 and TRBJ1-5; possible D gene TRBD1, 6 bases. The sample here was whole blood, taken in connection with sensitization to the hapten diphenylcyclopropenone (DPC). CDR3 amino acids: CASRGRGADSNQPQHF. CDR3 in DNA: TGTGCCAGCAGGGGCAGGGGTGCAGACAGCAATCAGCCCCAGCATTTT.